Shown below are 13 T cell receptor beta chains from a single sample sequenced in a study of PD-1 blockade in classical Hodgkin lymphoma. Assay used: immunoSEQ multiplex PCR; TCRdb lists only in-frame clones, some missing. The sample lists 46,000 or so clones; about three quarters were seen once. Relapse after autologous stem cell transplantation occurred in every patient, and brentuximab vedotin exposure varied. Sequencing was performed on peripheral blood mononuclear cells (PBMCs), taken at baseline. These receptors all stem from a human donor with classical Hodgkin lymphoma.

J is TRBJ1-1 and V is TRBV10-3, with 10 bases fitting TRBD1. Germline lookup yields CDR1 ENHRY and CDR2 SYGVKD. The CDR3 contains 15 residues. V was clipped by 6 bases and J by 10 bases; unmatched bases: 14. The DNA for the CDR3 is TGTGCCATCAGGGACGGGGACAGGGGATTGGGAGTAGCTTTCTTT. Translating it yields CAIRDGDRGLGVAFF.

In this sample, this clone turned up a few times. The chain recombines TRBV4-1 with TRBJ1-5; possible D gene TRBD1, 5 bases. The CDR3 is 15 residues long. CDR1 MGHRA and CDR2 YSYEKL come from the germline V gene. Trimming removed 0 bases at V and 5 bases at J, with 11 bases between. The CDR3 bases are TGCGCCAGCAGCCAAGAACAGGACCACTATCAGCCCCAGCATTTT. Translation: CASSQEQDHYQPQHF.

The chain carries TRBV29-1 and TRBJ1-1; no firm D call. V was shortened by 4 bases and J by 7 bases, with 7 bases between the two germline ends. From germline, CDR1 is SQVTM and CDR2 ANQGSEA. The CDR3 is 10 residues long. As DNA, the CDR3 is TGCAGCGTTGTCGTCCTTGAAGCTTTCTTT. This sequence encodes CSVVVLEAFF.

This clone was recorded once. This chain uses TRBV2 with TRBJ2-1, with D uncertain. CDR1 is SNHLY, CDR2 FYNNEI, per germline. The CDR3 sequence is 13 residues long. V lost 3 bases and J 7 bases, leaving 10 bases between the germline ends. The CDR3 region has the DNA TGTGCCAGCAGTGACTTTAGGTGGAATGAGCAGTTCTTC. Amino acids: CASSDFRWNEQFF.

The chain joins TRBV27 to TRBJ1-6; no reliable D call. Germline V lookup: CDR1 MNHEY, CDR2 SMNVEV (reference sequence). Deletions cut 2 bases from V and 0 bases from J, with 11 bases between. This CDR3 comprises 17 residues. The CDR3 is CASSLVGMGSYNSPLHF. For the CDR3, the DNA is TGTGCCAGCAGTTTAGTGGGTATGGGCTCCTATAATTCACCCCTCCACTTT.

The V gene is TRBV6-6, the J gene TRBJ2-1; 8 positions agree with TRBD2. CDR1 is MNHNY and CDR2 is SVGAGI in the germline V gene (reference sequence). There are 16 residues in the CDR3. V was pared by 0 bases and J by 7 bases, with 8 bases of the junction left unmatched. CDR3 bases: TGTGCCAGCAGTTACTCGTCCAGCGGGGGTGTTAATGAGCAGTTCTTC. It is translated as CASSYSSSGGVNEQFF.

CDR3 amino acids: CASSLAGLLTDTQYF. In DNA, the CDR3 is TGTGCCAGCAGTTTAGCGGGGCTACTCACAGATACGCAGTATTTT. J is TRBJ2-3 and V is TRBV6-5, with 8 bases matching TRBD2. The length of the CDR3 is 15 residues. The junction had 5 bases not matched to a gene; V was cut back by 4 bases and J by 2 bases. Germline CDR1 and CDR2: MNHEY and SVGAGI.

This chain joins TRBV11-3 and TRBJ2-7; possible D gene TRBD1, 5 bases. Germline values: CDR1 SGHNT, CDR2 YENEEA. The V end was cut by 3 bases, the J end by 2 bases, with 8 bases between. The CDR3 length is 13 residues. CDR3 loop: CASSLAGTYEQYF. The CDR3 bases are TGTGCCAGCAGCTTGGCAGGGACCTACGAGCAGTACTTC.

The chain carries TRBV4-2 and TRBJ2-3; D perhaps matches TRBD2 (7 bases). The V gene's germline CDR1 is LGHNA and CDR2 YNFKEQ. The CDR3 totals 16 residues. The germline V and J ends were trimmed by 3 bases and 1 base, with 14 bases remaining between them. CDR3 coding DNA: TGTGCCAGCAGCCAGGCTAAGGGGGGGGGCACAGATACGCAGTATTTT. The encoded protein is CASSQAKGGGTDTQYF.

V gene TRBV5-6 combines with J gene TRBJ1-1; D ambiguous. Per germline, CDR1 SGHDT and CDR2 YYEEEE. There are 12 residues in the CDR3. V was pared by 4 bases and J by 6 bases, with 10 bases between. The CDR3 nucleotides read TGTGCCAGCAGCCGGACGCGGGCTGAAGCTTTCTTT. This codes for CASSRTRAEAFF.

The rearrangement joins TRBV11-2 to TRBJ2-7, with 13 bases aligning to TRBD2. This CDR3 is 17 amino acids long. Trimming removed 3 bases from V and 0 bases from J; junction bases left unmatched: 5. Looked up from germline, CDR1 is SGHAT and CDR2 is FQNNGV. The DNA for the CDR3 is TGTGCCAGCAGCTTCGGGACTAGCGGGATTAGCTCCTACGAGCAGTACTTC. Translation: CASSFGTSGISSYEQYF.

This clone was recorded a few times. This sequence joins TRBV7-6 and TRBJ2-1, with 7 nucleotides matching TRBD1. The germline gives CDR1 SGHVS, CDR2 FNYEAQ. The CDR3 consists of 14 residues. V shed 5 bases and J 7 bases; nucleotides not matched to a gene: 8. The CDR3 protein is CASSTRTGPNEQFF. CDR3 in DNA: TGTGCCAGCAGCACCAGGACAGGCCCTAATGAGCAGTTCTTC.

The chain carries TRBV5-8 and TRBJ1-1; 7 positions match TRBD1. The CDR3 is 15 amino acids. Germline trimming cut 1 base from V and 3 bases from J; bases unmatched to any gene: 6. CDR1 is SGHTS, CDR2 YDEGEE, per germline. The CDR3 DNA sequence: TGTGCCAGCAGCTTGATGACAGGGCCGTACACTGAAGCTTTCTTT. Its protein is CASSLMTGPYTEAFF.